Sequencing of this T cell receptor (beta chain) was carried out in a study of OX40 agonist ivuxolimab in advanced cancers. Study background: A diagnosis of hepatocellular carcinoma, melanoma, renal cell or head and neck cancer was present in dose-escalation patients. Under the entry rules, prior anti-PD-1, anti-PD-L1 or anti-CTLA-4 therapy was allowed, and roughly 43% had some. Broader study findings: In the 0.1 to 3.0 mg/kg range, CD4+ and CD8+ blood T cells had expanded clonally by week 6. The work left the antigen specificity of expanded peripheral T cells undetermined.

The data were produced by immunoSEQ multiplex PCR, yet TCRdb's version contains in-frame clones alone and is incomplete. Here the sample spans 72,000 or so clones, approximately 89% being singletons. As to this clone: The antigen is not known.

The sample consisted of CD4+ or CD8+ T cells sorted from blood, taken in a trial of the OX40 agonist ivuxolimab. The sequence was collected from an adult with an advanced solid tumor such as melanoma, head and neck, liver or kidney cancer.

The CDR3 coding sequence is TGTGCCAGCAGCTGGGGACTAGCGGGAGGTGAGCAGTTCTTC. Its protein is CASSWGLAGGEQFF. This chain links TRBV7-9 with TRBJ2-1; TRBD2 matches at 15 bases. Germline V gene sequence: CDR1 SEHNR, CDR2 FQNEAQ (reference sequence). The trim removed 4 bases at V and 9 bases at J, leaving 1 base unmatched. The CDR3 extends over 14 amino acids.